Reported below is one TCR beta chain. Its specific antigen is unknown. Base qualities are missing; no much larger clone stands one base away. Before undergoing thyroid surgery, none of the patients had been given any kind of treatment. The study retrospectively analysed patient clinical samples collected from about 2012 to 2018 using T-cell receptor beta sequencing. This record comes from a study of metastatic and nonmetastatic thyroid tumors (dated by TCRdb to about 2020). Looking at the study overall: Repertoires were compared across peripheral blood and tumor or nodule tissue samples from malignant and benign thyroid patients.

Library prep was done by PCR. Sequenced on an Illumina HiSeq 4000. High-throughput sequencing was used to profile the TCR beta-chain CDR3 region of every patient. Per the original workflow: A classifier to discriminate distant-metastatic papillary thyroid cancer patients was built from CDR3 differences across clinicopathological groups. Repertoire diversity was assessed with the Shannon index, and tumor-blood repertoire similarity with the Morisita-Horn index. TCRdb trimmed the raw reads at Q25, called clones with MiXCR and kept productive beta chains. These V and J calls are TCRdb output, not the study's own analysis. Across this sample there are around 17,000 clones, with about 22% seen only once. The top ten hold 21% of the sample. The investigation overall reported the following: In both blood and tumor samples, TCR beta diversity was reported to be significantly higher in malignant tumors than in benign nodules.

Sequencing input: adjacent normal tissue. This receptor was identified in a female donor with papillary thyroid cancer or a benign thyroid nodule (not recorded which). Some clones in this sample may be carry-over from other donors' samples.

The DNA is as follows: TGTGCCTGGAGTGTGCCTATTAGACCGGACGGTGAAAAACTGTTTTTT. Its protein is CAWSVPIRPDGEKLFF. The V and J genes are TRBV30 and TRBJ1-4; no D segment can be confidently identified. Looking up the germline V gene (reference sequence) yields CDR1 GTSNPN and CDR2 SVGIG. CDR3 length: 16 amino acids, cysteine to phenylalanine. The kept DNA is CDR3 alone, 48 bases in frame from the first base. The trim is 0 bases for V and 7 bases for J, with a gap of 18 bases between the germline ends. Supplemented by the reference TRBV30 and TRBJ1-4 proteins around the CDR3, the complete variable domain is SQTIHQWPATLVQPVGSPLSLECTVEGTSNPNLYWYRQAAGRGLQLLFYSVGIGQISSEVPQNLSASRPQDRQFILSSKKLLLSDSGFYLCAWSVPIRPDGEKLFFGSGTQLSVL.